This TCR beta chain was sequenced for a study of blood T cell repertoires in COVID-19. The CDR3 sequence is 14 residues long. Germline V gene sequence: CDR1 SNHLY, CDR2 FYNNEI. V was clipped by 6 bases and J by 5 bases, with 17 bases between them. The method was immunoSEQ multiplex PCR; TCRdb's version includes in-frame clones alone and lacks a portion of them. The table includes some 140,000 clones, approximately 85% detected once. V usage is TRBV2 and J usage is TRBJ2-7; D might be TRBD2 (5 bases). Sequencing was done on a sample of peripheral blood. The TCR originated in a man aged 60-69 years with COVID-19, enrolled during active disease. CDR3: CASRGSAAGDEQYF. Written as DNA, the CDR3 is TGTGCCAGCAGAGGGTCCGCCGCCGGGGACGAGCAGTACTTC. Filled out from reference TRBV2 and TRBJ2-7, the complete variable domain reads EPEVTQTPSHQVTQMGQEVILRCVPISNHLYFYWYRQILGQKVEFLVSFYNNEISEKSEIFDDQFSVERPDGSNFTLKIRSTKLEDSAMYFCASRGSAAGDEQYFGPGTRLTVT.